The present T cell receptor beta chain was sequenced within a study of blood T cells in healthy people across ages. Study results and limitations: Naive CD4+ cells and diversity were both higher in long-lived donors than in aged donors.

The CDR3 has 13 amino acids. The germline V gene has CDR1 DFQATT and CDR2 SNEGSKA (reference sequence). V was shortened by 2 bases and J by 2 bases, with 10 bases between the two germline ends. Next came a second PCR, run for about 7 to 12 cycles, which used a sample-barcoded 5' primer along with a J-beta primer mix. The yield of each sample was at least 2.5 million CDR3-containing paired-end reads. TCRdb re-analysed the 5' RACE reads in MiXCR, keeping a single row per CDR3 protein. The sample lists fewer than 800,000 distinct CDR3 sequences, roughly 25% occurring once. A few counts support this clonotype. Its antigen is still unknown. These data also featured in a second study, about T cells of mothers and their children. That paper adds: Nobody spotted any persistent microchimeric T cell clones.

Sequencing input: blood. The chain uses TRBV20-1 and TRBJ2-7; D possibly corresponds to TRBD1 (8 bases). This sequence originates from a boy under 18 in good health. CDR3 coding DNA: TGCAGTGCTAGAACAGGGGGGGCCTACGAGCAGTACTTC. Translating gives CSARTGGAYEQYF.